This TCR beta chain originates from a study of blood T cell repertoires in COVID-19. About the research overall: COVID-19 samples from acute and convalescent phases originated in the United States, Italy and Spain.

This clone was counted a single time. Trimming pared 0 bases from V and 6 bases from J, leaving 9 bases between. Germline CDR1 reads KGHSH; CDR2 reads LQKENI. The CDR3 covers 14 residues. Source study methods: Cell counts per sample came from amplifying reference gene primers. Clones were read by immunoSEQ multiplex PCR, and TCRdb kept only the in-frame ones, dropping some. The D gene and trimming were derived from the DNA, and the V and J assignments and clone size from that table. The profile shows roughly 250,000 clones, more than 60% of them singletons. The V gene is TRBV18, the J gene TRBJ2-1, with D uncertain. The material sequenced was peripheral blood. This TCR came from a middle-aged woman with active or convalescent COVID-19. The DNA of the CDR3 is TGTGCCAGCTCACCACCTATCACGGTCAATGAGCAGTTCTTC. It yields the protein CASSPPITVNEQFF.